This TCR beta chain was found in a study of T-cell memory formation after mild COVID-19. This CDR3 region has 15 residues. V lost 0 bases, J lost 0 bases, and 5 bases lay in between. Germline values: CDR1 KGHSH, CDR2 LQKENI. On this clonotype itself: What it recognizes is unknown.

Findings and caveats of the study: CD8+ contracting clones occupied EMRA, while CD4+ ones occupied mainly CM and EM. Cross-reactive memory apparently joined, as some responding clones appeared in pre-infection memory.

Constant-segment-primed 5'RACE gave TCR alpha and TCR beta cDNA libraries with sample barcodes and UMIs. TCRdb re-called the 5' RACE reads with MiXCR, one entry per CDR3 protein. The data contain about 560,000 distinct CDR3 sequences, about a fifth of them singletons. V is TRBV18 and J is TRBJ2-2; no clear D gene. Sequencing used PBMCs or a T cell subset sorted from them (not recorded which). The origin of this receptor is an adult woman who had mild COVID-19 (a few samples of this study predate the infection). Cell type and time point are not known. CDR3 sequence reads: CASSPPAANTGELFF. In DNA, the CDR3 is TGTGCCAGCTCACCACCGGCAGCGAACACCGGGGAGCTGTTTTTT.